This T cell receptor beta chain was sequenced for a study of T cell responses to AZD1222 COVID-19 vaccine. Findings of the study overall: Spike-specific TCR breadth and depth were elevated following two AZD1222 doses. Clonal diversity may have been underestimated, and the donors were mostly white British, with more females than males. There were vaccine-associated CD4 TCRs across spike, dominant at 160-218 and 743-854.

CDR1 and CDR2 from the germline V gene are MNHEY and SVGAGI. The CDR3 runs 13 residues. The V end was cut by 8 bases, the J end by 6 bases, with 16 bases between. A word on this clone: What it binds is not known.

TCRdb's copy holds only in-frame clones and misses some; the assay was immunoSEQ multiplex PCR. The sample has about 110,000 clones, about 89% seen once. The sequenced sample was peripheral blood, obtained 28 days after the second AZD1222 dose. V usage is TRBV6-5 and J usage is TRBJ1-1; D gene ambiguous. The sequence was collected from an adult who received the AZD1222 COVID-19 vaccine. DNA for the CDR3: TGTGCCAGCCGCCTCCCTCCTTCAGCTGAAGCTTTCTTT. It translates to CASRLPPSAEAFF.